Below are 17 T cell receptor beta chains sequenced from a single sample in a study of blood T cells in healthy people across ages. Next came a second PCR, run for about 6 to 11 cycles, which used a sample-barcoded 5' primer along with a J-beta primer mix. A single record per CDR3 protein comes from TCRdb applying MiXCR to the 5' RACE reads. The repertoire holds hundreds of thousands of distinct CDR3 sequences, with about 46% as singletons. The specimen was blood. These receptors all stem from an elderly man in good health.

This clonotype was detected a few times. This chain connects TRBV12-3 or TRBV12-4 to TRBJ2-1; weak D call: TRBD1 (6 bases). V gave up 5 bases and J gave up 0 bases, with 14 bases separating them. The CDR3 covers 16 residues. Written as DNA, the CDR3 is TGTGCCAGCAGTCGATCGGACAGCAGCTCCTACAATGAGCAGTTCTTC. As protein: CASSRSDSSSYNEQFF.

V usage is TRBV4-2 and J usage is TRBJ2-1; D may be TRBD2 (5 bases). The CDR3 is 19 amino acids. The germline V gene encodes CDR1 LGHNA and CDR2 YNFKEQ. The V end lost 0 bases, the J end lost 7 bases, and 25 bases lay between the germline ends. CDR3 DNA: TGTGCCAGCAGCCAAGATGAGGGTAGGCACCGCCAAGAAGGAAATGAGCAGTTCTTC. It encodes CASSQDEGRHRQEGNEQFF.

J is TRBJ2-5 and V is TRBV5-8; D ambiguous. The V gene's germline CDR1 is SGHTS and CDR2 YDEGEE. V lost 4 bases and J 5 bases, leaving 12 bases between the germline ends. This CDR3 is built from 13 residues. The CDR3 protein is CASSRLRWETQYF. As DNA, the CDR3 is TGTGCCAGCAGCCGACTTCGGTGGGAGACCCAGTACTTC.

This clonotype was observed a handful of times. The V gene is TRBV27, the J gene TRBJ1-1; TRBD1 might be the D (5 bases). The CDR3 is made up of 12 amino acids. Germline V gene sequence: CDR1 MNHEY, CDR2 SMNVEV (reference sequence). Trimming took 8 bases from V and 11 from J, leaving 18 bases between them. CDR3 coding DNA: TGTGCCAGCCGGCGGGGGGAGGCTGCGGCTTTCTTT. Translated, it gives CASRRGEAAAFF.

This chain joins TRBV6-5 and TRBJ2-7; tentatively, D is TRBD1 (6 bases). CDR1 is MNHEY, CDR2 SVGAGI, per germline. Trimming took off 2 bases at V and 10 bases at J, with 30 bases between the two ends. CDR3 length: 18 amino acids. The CDR3: CASSYEAPATGTKRPQYF. The CDR3 nucleotides read TGTGCCAGCAGTTACGAGGCCCCCGCGACAGGCACCAAGAGACCCCAGTACTTC.

In this sample, this clonotype turned up a few times. The chain uses TRBV5-1 and TRBJ2-7, with 9 bases matching TRBD1. Germline CDR1 and CDR2: SGHRS and YFSETQ. The V gene end was trimmed by 3 bases and the J gene end by 5 bases; junction bases not matched to a gene: 3. The CDR3 contains 13 residues. This CDR3 is CASSWDRVHEQYF. The CDR3 nucleotides are TGCGCCAGCAGCTGGGACAGGGTCCACGAGCAGTACTTC.

This clonotype was found a few times. This chain links TRBV7-2 with TRBJ2-3; D remains unclear. The V end was cut by 4 bases, the J end by 2 bases, with 7 bases between. There are 13 residues in the CDR3. Germline V gene sequence: CDR1 SGHTA, CDR2 FQGNSA. The CDR3 coding sequence is TGTGCCAGCAGCTCACTAACCACAGATACGCAGTATTTT. The encoded protein is CASSSLTTDTQYF.

This clonotype was seen only a few times. The chain couples TRBV7-9 to TRBJ2-7; 8 nucleotides match TRBD1. The germline V gene encodes CDR1 SEHNR and CDR2 FQNEAQ (reference sequence). V dropped 6 bases and J dropped 6; count of bases not matched to a gene: 13. The CDR3 contains 15 residues. This CDR3 reads CASRPTGGILFEQYF. The CDR3 DNA reads as TGTGCCAGCAGGCCTACAGGGGGAATTCTTTTCGAGCAGTACTTC.

The V gene is TRBV7-9, the J gene TRBJ2-2; D ambiguous. Trimming removed 6 bases from V and 6 bases from J, with 8 bases in between. CDR1 and CDR2 from the germline V gene are SEHNR and FQNEAQ (reference sequence). This CDR3 is 12 amino acids long. The CDR3 is CASSTPSGELFF. CDR3 DNA: TGTGCCAGCAGTACACCTTCCGGGGAGCTGTTTTTT.

This chain links TRBV5-5 with TRBJ1-1; D possibly corresponds to TRBD1 (6 bases). Germline V gene data show CDR1 as SGHKS and CDR2 as YYEKEE (reference sequence). The CDR3 spans 14 residues. The germline V and J ends were trimmed by 3 bases and 10 bases, with 19 bases remaining between them. CDR3 DNA: TGTGCCAGCAGCTGGATGACAGGCGAGTCGGTAGCTTTCTTT. It codes for CASSWMTGESVAFF. Drawing the rest from reference TRBV5-5 and TRBJ1-1, the complete variable domain is DAGVTQSPTHLIKTRGQQVTLRCSPISGHKSVSWYQQVLGQGPQFIFQYYEKEERGRGNFPDRFSARQFPNYSSELNVNALLLGDSALYLCASSWMTGESVAFFGQGTRLTVV.

The V gene is TRBV14, the J gene TRBJ2-1, with 9 bases that match TRBD2. This CDR3 spans 13 amino acids. Losses at the gene ends were 3 bases for V and 13 bases for J; bases not matched to a gene: 7. Germline V gene data show CDR1 as SGHDN and CDR2 as FVKESK. Here the CDR3 reads CASSQQRLAVQFF. CDR3 DNA sequence: TGTGCCAGCAGCCAGCAGAGACTAGCGGTTCAGTTCTTC.

The chain links TRBV7-2 to TRBJ2-1; no clear D gene. Germline-derived CDR1 and CDR2 are SGHTA and FQGNSA. Between the trimmed V and J ends, which lost 5 bases and 2 bases, there was a span of 13 bases. The CDR3 loop spans 15 amino acids. DNA for the CDR3: TGTGCCAGCAGCCCTCTGGGTGGGGCCTACAATGAGCAGTTCTTC. The encoded protein is CASSPLGGAYNEQFF.

The DNA for the CDR3 is TGTGCCAGCAGTTCAAGCGTCAAAGGCTTCCCCCCCTCGGACGAGCAGTACTTC. Its protein product is CASSSSVKGFPPSDEQYF. The rearrangement uses TRBV6-5 and TRBJ2-7; D remains unclear. The CDR3 covers 18 residues. CDR1 is MNHEY and CDR2 is SVGAGI in the germline V gene. Trimming removed 4 bases at V and 5 bases at J, with 27 bases between.

The chain employs TRBV12-3 or TRBV12-4 and TRBJ2-4, with D perhaps matching TRBD1 (6 bases). V dropped 5 bases and J dropped 6 bases, with 20 bases sitting between them. This CDR3 region has 16 residues. In nucleotides, the CDR3 is TGTGCCAGCAGTATAAACACCGGGACAACCCTAAACATTCAGTACTTC. It codes for CASSINTGTTLNIQYF.

The genes are TRBV5-1 and TRBJ2-3; D unresolved. CDR3 length equals 12 residues. CDR1 and CDR2 (germline): SGHRS, YFSETQ. The V end was cut by 4 bases, the J end by 5 bases, with 8 bases between. The CDR3 here is CASSQTEDTQYF. Here the CDR3 DNA reads TGCGCCAGCAGCCAGACCGAAGATACGCAGTATTTT.

This clonotype has at least ten counts. The rearrangement links TRBV7-9 to TRBJ2-5, with D hard to call. Trimming left V 3 bases short and J 1 base short, with 9 bases between. Germline V lookup: CDR1 SEHNR, CDR2 FQNEAQ (reference sequence). The CDR3 runs 14 residues. The chain's CDR3 is CASSFLGSQETQYF. CDR3 DNA sequence: TGTGCCAGCAGCTTTCTAGGGTCCCAAGAGACCCAGTACTTC.

V is TRBV6-6 and J is TRBJ2-5; possibly TRBD2 for D (7 bases). Germline loops: CDR1 MNHNY, CDR2 SVGAGI (reference sequence). Trimming pared 6 bases from V and 4 bases from J, leaving 18 bases between. This CDR3 is built from 15 residues. The CDR3 loop reads CASSREGGTRETQYF. In DNA form, the CDR3 reads TGTGCCAGCAGCAGGGAGGGGGGGACGAGAGAGACCCAGTACTTC.